This TCR beta chain was captured in a study of beta chain features in type 1 diabetes. Study-wide findings and caveats: A moderate, significant TCRB CDR3 shortening appeared in type 1 diabetes across four CD4+ subsets.

A note on this clone: The antigen is undetermined.

What was sequenced were expressed TCRB transcripts, since all of the isolated RNA had been reverse transcribed. TCRdb's table, derived via immunoSEQ multiplex PCR, lists solely in-frame clones and lacks some. This sample has a few hundred thousand clones; less than 15% occur once, and the top ten carry roughly 0.016%. Material: naive CD4+ T cells from blood. The clonotype comes from a young woman with type 1 diabetes.

CDR3 sequence: CASSPTRGAQRRGYTF. The CDR3 bases are TGTGCCAGCAGCCCCACCCGCGGGGCCCAGCGGCGTGGCTACACCTTC. This rearrangement joins TRBV11-2 to TRBJ1-2; tentatively, D is TRBD1 (5 bases). The V end was cut by 5 bases, the J end by 7 bases, with 23 bases between. The CDR3 has 16 residues. Germline V gives CDR1 SGHAT, CDR2 FQNNGV. The full variable domain, its missing parts supplied by reference TRBV11-2 and TRBJ1-2, is EAGVAQSPRYKIIEKRQSVAFWCNPISGHATLYWYQQILGQGPKLLIQFQNNGVVDDSQLPKDRFSAERLKGVDSTLKIQPAKLEDSAVYLCASSPTRGAQRRGYTFGSGTRLTVV.